This T cell receptor beta chain was profiled in a study of blood T cell repertoires in COVID-19. The wider study: Nucleic acid was either cDNA or gDNA, and it came from T cells, B-cell-depleted T cells, or PBMCs.

This CDR3 contains 14 residues. CDR1 is LGHNA and CDR2 is YSLEER in the germline V gene. With 0 bases clipped from V and 12 bases from J, the junction kept 6 bases outside the gene matches. Profiled with immunoSEQ multiplex PCR; TCRdb holds only in-frame clones, not every one. The sample lists tens of thousands of clones; under 85% were seen once. The source is a man older than 75 with acute or convalescent COVID-19. The chain uses TRBV4-3 and TRBJ2-1; 9 bases are shared with TRBD1. Sequencing was done on a sample of peripheral blood. For the CDR3, the DNA is TGCGCCAGCAGCCAAGATTGGGGACAGGGCGTGCAGTTCTTC. It encodes CASSQDWGQGVQFF.